Presented here are 14 T cell receptor beta chains from one specimen sequenced in a study of blood T cell repertoires in COVID-19. Sequencing used immunoSEQ multiplex PCR; TCRdb keeps in-frame clones, though not all of them. The table shows approximately 300,000 clones, with roughly 90% occurring only once. The sample consisted of PBMCs or T cells enriched from blood (not recorded which). The origin of the receptors is a woman younger than 45 who had been exposed to COVID-19.

This clone was seen a single time. V is TRBV19 and J is TRBJ1-6; TRBD1 matches at 8 bases. The length of the CDR3 is 17 residues. Germline trimming cut 1 base from V and 11 bases from J; bases unmatched to any gene: 13. Germline lookup yields CDR1 LNHDA and CDR2 SQIVND (reference sequence). The CDR3 coding sequence is TGTGCCAGTAGTATAGTAGGGACAGGCCGGCGTCTCCCACCCCTCCACTTT. This encodes CASSIVGTGRRLPPLHF.

The chain joins TRBV19 to TRBJ1-4; maybe TRBD1 (6 bases). V lost 8 bases and J 5 bases, leaving 15 bases between the germline ends. The germline V gene encodes CDR1 LNHDA and CDR2 SQIVND (reference sequence). The CDR3 loop spans 14 amino acids. CDR3 protein: CASSRTASNEKLFF. The CDR3 DNA sequence: TGTGCCAGTTCCCGGACAGCGTCAAATGAAAAACTGTTTTTT. Full variable domain (rest looked up from reference TRBV19 and TRBJ1-4): DGGITQSPKYLFRKEGQNVTLSCEQNLNHDAMYWYRQDPGQGLRLIYYSQIVNDFQKGDIAEGYSVSREKKESFPLTVTSAQKNPTAFYLCASSRTASNEKLFFGSGTQLSVL.

The chain uses TRBV19 and TRBJ2-5; TRBD2 agrees at 9 bases. Looked up from germline, CDR1 is LNHDA and CDR2 is SQIVND (reference sequence). The length of the CDR3 is 15 residues. The V gene end was trimmed by 3 bases and the J gene end by 5 bases; junction bases not matched to a gene: 7. The CDR3 DNA sequence: TGTGCCAGTAGTATTGGGTCCACTAGCGGGGAGACCCAGTACTTC. Encoded protein: CASSIGSTSGETQYF.

The chain combines TRBV19 with TRBJ1-1, with 8 bases that match TRBD1. This CDR3 contains 13 residues. CDR1 and CDR2 from the germline V gene are LNHDA and SQIVND (reference sequence). J gave up 5 bases and V 4 bases, and 3 bases lay outside the gene matches. In nucleotides, the CDR3 is TGTGCCAGTAGTACACAGGGGGGGACTGAAGCTTTCTTT. It is translated as CASSTQGGTEAFF. Drawing the rest from reference TRBV19 and TRBJ1-1, the complete variable domain is DGGITQSPKYLFRKEGQNVTLSCEQNLNHDAMYWYRQDPGQGLRLIYYSQIVNDFQKGDIAEGYSVSREKKESFPLTVTSAQKNPTAFYLCASSTQGGTEAFFGQGTRLTVV.

The chain has TRBV4-2 and TRBJ2-6; D gene uncertain. The germline V gene has CDR1 LGHNA and CDR2 YNFKEQ. The V end lost 0 bases, the J end lost 3 bases, and 3 bases lay between the germline ends. This CDR3 has 14 amino acids. This CDR3 reads CASSQDYGANVLTF. CDR3 coding DNA: TGTGCCAGCAGCCAAGATTATGGGGCCAACGTCCTGACTTTC.

The rearrangement joins TRBV6-5 to TRBJ1-6, with D possibly matching TRBD1 (6 bases). The germline gives CDR1 MNHEY, CDR2 SVGAGI. V lost 6 bases, J lost 6 bases, and 15 bases lay in between. The CDR3 sequence is 15 residues long. In DNA form, the CDR3 reads TGTGCCAGCAGGGGGGCCCCAGGTGGTAATTCACCCCTCCACTTT. As protein: CASRGAPGGNSPLHF.

V gene TRBV9 combines with J gene TRBJ1-6, with TRBD1 identical over 7 bases. The CDR3 contains 15 residues. V lost 3 bases, J lost 9 bases, and 9 bases stayed unmatched. Germline assignment: CDR1 SGDLS and CDR2 YYNGEE. The CDR3 sequence is CASSGQGTYGSPLHF. The DNA for the CDR3 is TGTGCCAGCAGCGGACAGGGTACATATGGTTCACCCCTCCACTTT. Filled out from reference TRBV9 and TRBJ1-6, the complete variable domain reads DSGVTQTPKHLITATGQRVTLRCSPRSGDLSVYWYQQSLDQGLQFLIQYYNGEERAKGNILERFSAQQFPDLHSELNLSSLELGDSALYFCASSGQGTYGSPLHFGNGTRLTVT.

For the CDR3, the DNA is TGTGCCAGCAGCTCTCAACGGACAGGGGTTAACTATGGCTACACCTTC. Translating gives CASSSQRTGVNYGYTF. The chain uses TRBV6-2 or TRBV6-3 and TRBJ1-2; 9 bases line up with TRBD1. The germline gives CDR1 MNHEY, CDR2 SVGEGT. With 6 bases clipped from V and 1 base from J, the junction kept 9 bases outside the gene matches. This CDR3 contains 16 residues.

The V call is TRBV5-1, the J call TRBJ1-6; D perhaps matches TRBD1 (5 bases). The CDR3 contains 16 residues. Trimming stripped 4 bases from V and 5 bases from J, with 16 bases between. From germline, CDR1 is SGHRS and CDR2 YFSETQ. CDR3 protein: CASSPPGGSDNSPLHF. The CDR3 coding sequence is TGCGCCAGCAGCCCCCCGGGGGGTTCGGATAATTCACCCCTCCACTTT.

The V gene is TRBV6-5, the J gene TRBJ2-7, with D tentatively TRBD2 (7 bases). The CDR3 totals 15 residues. The V gene's germline CDR1 is MNHEY and CDR2 SVGAGI. V was trimmed by 6 bases and J by 3 bases, leaving 18 bases between them. The CDR3 loop is CASSHLRGGGYEQYF. For the CDR3, the DNA is TGTGCCAGCAGCCATCTCAGGGGCGGGGGCTACGAGCAGTACTTC.

This clone was recorded once. The rearrangement joins TRBV11-2 to TRBJ2-3, with TRBD2 as a possible D gene (6 bases). CDR3 length: 14 residues. The germline V gene has CDR1 SGHAT and CDR2 FQNNGV. The V end lost 6 bases, the J end lost 2 bases, and 12 bases lay between the germline ends. The chain's CDR3 is CASRWREITDTQYF. CDR3 DNA: TGTGCCAGCAGATGGAGGGAAATCACAGATACGCAGTATTTT. The whole variable domain, filled in from reference TRBV11-2 and TRBJ2-3, reads EAGVAQSPRYKIIEKRQSVAFWCNPISGHATLYWYQQILGQGPKLLIQFQNNGVVDDSQLPKDRFSAERLKGVDSTLKIQPAKLEDSAVYLCASRWREITDTQYFGPGTRLTVL.

This chain joins TRBV4-1 and TRBJ2-1, with TRBD2 identical over 8 bases. CDR1 and CDR2 (germline): MGHRA, YSYEKL. The CDR3 consists of 17 residues. After removal of 4 bases from V and 4 bases from J, the junction contained 12 bases not matched to a gene. CDR3 sequence: CASSLPIGSGIYNEQFF. CDR3 in DNA: TGCGCCAGCAGCCTCCCTATCGGTAGCGGGATTTACAATGAGCAGTTCTTC.

V usage is TRBV21-1 and J usage is TRBJ1-1. TRBV21-1 is described as a pseudogene. This CDR3 is 14 amino acids long. CDR3 in amino acids: CASSAPGSYTEAFF. Written as DNA, the CDR3 is TGTGCCAGCAGCGCACCCGGGAGTTACACTGAAGCTTTCTTT.

The V and J genes are TRBV10-3 and TRBJ1-5, with 12 nucleotides matching TRBD1. CDR3 length: 15 residues. V was pared by 10 bases and J by 7 bases, with 11 bases of the junction left unmatched. The V gene's germline CDR1 is ENHRY and CDR2 SYGVKD. CDR3 nucleotides: TGTGCCAGCACGACGGGACAGGGGGCGGGACAGCCCCAGCATTTT. Translated: CASTTGQGAGQPQHF.